This T cell receptor (beta chain) stems from a study of blood T cell repertoires in COVID-19. At the level of the study: The origin of the acute and convalescent COVID-19 samples was the United States, Italy and Spain. T cells, B-cell-depleted T cells, or PBMCs supplied cDNA or gDNA.

Some clones are missing from TCRdb's copy, which holds only in-frame ones; the method was immunoSEQ multiplex PCR. The sample has under 200,000 clones, roughly 91% seen once; the top ten hold 6%. In germline, CDR1 is SGHVS, CDR2 FNYEAQ. The germline V and J ends were trimmed by 5 bases and 5 bases, with 18 bases remaining between them. The CDR3 has 15 amino acids. Sequenced sample: peripheral blood. This sequence was found in a middle-aged man with active or convalescent COVID-19. The V gene is TRBV7-6, the J gene TRBJ1-2, with D tentatively TRBD1 (5 bases). This chain's CDR3 is CASSEGIAGLYGYTF. In DNA, the CDR3 is TGTGCCAGCAGCGAGGGGATAGCGGGGCTATATGGCTACACCTTC.